This T cell receptor (beta chain) appears in the sequencing data of a study of blood T cell repertoires in COVID-19. At the level of the study: The study drew acute and convalescent COVID-19 samples from the United States, Italy and Spain. Nucleic acid was either cDNA or gDNA, and it came from T cells, B-cell-depleted T cells, or PBMCs.

The CDR3 is 15 amino acids. V was clipped by 5 bases and J by 4 bases, with 17 bases between them. CDR1 SGHAT and CDR2 FQNNGV come from the germline V gene. As originally analysed: Amplification of reference gene primers provided the estimated nucleated cell counts. Measured with immunoSEQ multiplex PCR; TCRdb has only the in-frame clones, and not every one. V, J and clone size are taken as reported in that table, and D and trimming were inferred from the DNA itself. The sample shows approximately 230,000 clones, 83% of them seen only once. The V call is TRBV11-2, the J call TRBJ1-2; a weak D match, TRBD1 (5 bases). The sample taken for sequencing was peripheral blood. This receptor was identified in an elderly man with acute or convalescent COVID-19. CDR3 in amino acids: CASSPLTTAIYGYTF. DNA of the CDR3: TGTGCCAGCAGCCCCTTGACGACAGCGATCTATGGCTACACCTTC.